One sample yielded the 13 T cell receptor beta chains listed below, sequenced in a study of cytomegalovirus exposure and HLA in healthy donors. The PCR contained 60 Vbeta and 13 Jbeta primers. Here immunoSEQ multiplex PCR was the method, and the copy in TCRdb shows in-frame clones only, minus some. The listing records some 51,000 clones. The material sequenced was PBMCs. The receptor source for this set is a man in his forties or fifties in good health and CMV-seropositive.

The chain couples TRBV6-6 to TRBJ1-4; no clear D. CDR1 is MNHNY and CDR2 is SVGAGI in the germline V gene (reference sequence). CDR3 size: 13 residues. Trimming stripped 4 bases from V and 6 bases from J, with 9 bases between. CDR3 residues: CASSFGIYEKLFF. DNA for the CDR3: TGTGCCAGCAGTTTCGGTATTTATGAAAAACTGTTTTTT.

The chain recombines TRBV7-9 with TRBJ1-1, with TRBD1 identical over 9 bases. From germline, CDR1 is SEHNR and CDR2 FQNEAQ (reference sequence). V lost 5 bases to trimming and J lost 4 bases; unmatched junction nucleotides: 5. CDR3 length: 14 amino acids. CDR3 in amino acids: CASSAGQGFTEAFF. For the CDR3, the DNA is TGTGCCAGCAGCGCTGGACAGGGGTTCACTGAAGCTTTCTTT.

This chain uses TRBV10-3 with TRBJ1-2, with D unresolved. The CDR3 runs to 14 residues. Germline loops: CDR1 ENHRY, CDR2 SYGVKD. Trimming removed 5 bases from V and 3 bases from J, with 13 bases in between. In DNA, the CDR3 is TGTGCCATCAGTTCCTCGGGGTCCCACTATGGCTACACCTTC. Encoded protein: CAISSSGSHYGYTF.

Here the CDR3 reads CASTSGRFPYEQYF. In DNA form, the CDR3 reads TGCGCCAGCACTTCCGGGAGGTTTCCCTACGAGCAGTACTTC. The chain combines TRBV10-1 with TRBJ2-7; 7 bases are shared with TRBD2. The CDR3 length is 14 residues. The junction had 8 bases not matched to a gene; V was cut back by 7 bases and J by 2 bases. The germline V gene encodes CDR1 WNHNN and CDR2 SYGVQD (reference sequence).

The chain employs TRBV7-9 and TRBJ2-1, with 12 bases that match TRBD2. V trimming: 2 bases; J trimming: 6 bases; junction bases outside the gene matches: 11. Germline-derived CDR1 and CDR2 are SEHNR and FQNEAQ (reference sequence). The CDR3 covers 18 residues. The CDR3 loop is CASSLPFRLAGVVNEQFF. CDR3 nucleotide sequence: TGTGCCAGCAGCTTACCCTTCCGACTAGCGGGGGTTGTCAATGAGCAGTTCTTC.

The rearrangement joins TRBV6-5 to TRBJ1-3, with TRBD1 matching 7 bases. Trimming cost V 6 bases and J 2 bases; bases outside gene matches: 4. The CDR3 runs to 14 residues. From germline, CDR1 is MNHEY and CDR2 SVGAGI. CDR3 DNA sequence: TGTGCCAGCAGGTCAGGGGGTGCTGGAAACACCATATATTTT. This sequence encodes CASRSGGAGNTIYF.

The rearrangement uses TRBV7-3 and TRBJ2-2; maybe TRBD2 (5 bases). The CDR3 sequence is 13 residues long. From germline, CDR1 is SGHTA and CDR2 FQGTGA. Trimming removed 5 bases from V and 4 bases from J, with 8 bases in between. In DNA, the CDR3 is TGTGCCAGCAGCCGGACTTTCACCGGGGAGCTGTTTTTT. Translating it yields CASSRTFTGELFF. Combining the CDR3 with reference TRBV7-3 and TRBJ2-2 gives the whole variable domain GAGVSQTPSNKVTEKGKYVELRCDPISGHTALYWYRQSLGQGPEFLIYFQGTGAADDSGLPNDRFFAVRPEGSVSTLKIQRTERGDSAVYLCASSRTFTGELFFGEGSRLTVL.

The V call is TRBV7-9, the J call TRBJ2-2; a possible D gene is TRBD2 (5 bases). V was clipped by 3 bases and J by 5 bases, with 10 bases between them. The CDR3 is made up of 14 amino acids. The germline V gene has CDR1 SEHNR and CDR2 FQNEAQ (reference sequence). The CDR3 here is CASSFEGSTGELFF. The CDR3 DNA reads TGTGCCAGCAGCTTTGAGGGTAGTACCGGGGAGCTGTTTTTT.

V is TRBV19 and J is TRBJ2-3; a weak D match, TRBD1 (5 bases). Germline CDR1 is LNHDA and CDR2 is SQIVND (reference sequence). The CDR3 extends over 14 amino acids. Trimming removed 3 bases from V and 2 bases from J, with 9 bases in between. CDR3 DNA sequence: TGTGCCAGTAGTATTACAGGATCCACAGATACGCAGTATTTT. Translated: CASSITGSTDTQYF.

J is TRBJ1-1 and V is TRBV19; D remains unclear. There are 12 residues in the CDR3. V dropped 9 bases and J dropped 1 base, with 9 bases sitting between them. Germline-derived CDR1 and CDR2 are LNHDA and SQIVND (reference sequence). The CDR3 protein is CASFAANTEAFF. CDR3 nucleotides: TGTGCCAGCTTCGCGGCGAACACTGAAGCTTTCTTT.

The chain carries TRBV19 and TRBJ2-2; D is ambiguous. CDR3 length: 13 residues. Germline loops: CDR1 LNHDA, CDR2 SQIVND (reference sequence). V lost 3 bases, J lost 3 bases, and 5 bases lay in between. CDR3 nucleotide sequence: TGTGCCAGTAGTATTATAGACACCGGGGAGCTGTTTTTT. It encodes CASSIIDTGELFF.

V gene TRBV5-1 combines with J gene TRBJ1-5; TRBD1 agrees at 8 bases. Germline V gene sequence: CDR1 SGHRS, CDR2 YFSETQ. V was pared by 4 bases and J by 6 bases, with 9 bases of the junction left unmatched. The CDR3 is made up of 15 amino acids. The CDR3 DNA reads as TGCGCCAGCAGCGCGACAGGGGAGCTCAGTCAGCCCCAGCATTTT. It encodes CASSATGELSQPQHF. Full variable domain (missing parts from reference TRBV5-1 and TRBJ1-5): KAGVTQTPRYLIKTRGQQVTLSCSPISGHRSVSWYQQTPGQGLQFLFEYFSETQRNKGNFPGRFSGRQFSNSRSEMNVSTLELGDSALYLCASSATGELSQPQHFGDGTRLSIL.

The rearrangement joins TRBV5-1 to TRBJ1-2; 10 bases line up with TRBD1. CDR3 length: 15 residues. With 4 bases clipped from V and 3 bases from J, the junction kept 6 bases outside the gene matches. In germline, CDR1 is SGHRS, CDR2 YFSETQ. CDR3 DNA: TGCGCCAGCAGCCCCGGGACAGGGGAGTACTATGGCTACACCTTC. Amino acid sequence: CASSPGTGEYYGYTF.